This T cell receptor (beta chain) derives from a study of blood T cell repertoires in COVID-19 (dated by TCRdb to the early 2020s). For context, the study as a whole: Samples covering the acute and convalescent phases of COVID-19 were provided by collaborators in the United States, Italy and Spain. The material from the prospective study consisted of cDNA or gDNA derived from T cells, B-cell-depleted T cells, or PBMCs. The repertoires were released in a freely available public database intended as a resource for research on the immune response to SARS-CoV-2. Where available, HLA class I and class II types were obtained from metadata supplied by the sample provider rather than from assay-based typing. The dataset comprised deeply sampled blood TCRbeta repertoires from subjects exposed to, actively infected with, or recovered from COVID-19. Samples came from the ongoing ImmuneRACE study (first 160 participants) plus 1,254 subjects from 6 global collaborators. Nearly every sample came with metadata listing a de-identified subject ID, COVID-19 status, age in years and sex. The full study reports these points: Clinical and demographic metadata were provided uncurated, with the amount varying by source and participant.

TCRbeta CDR3 regions were amplified from genomic DNA by means of the immunoSEQ Assay, a bias-controlled multiplex PCR. The paper's processing steps were these. The number of nucleated cells in each sample was estimated from the amplification of reference gene primers within the assay. To quantify the absolute abundance of each unique TCRbeta CDR3 rearrangement, sequence reads were collapsed and filtered. For each sample, productive Simpson clonality was calculated by taking the square root of Simpson's diversity index across productive rearrangements. Sourced from immuneACCESS, this table was stored by TCRdb with only in-frame sequences that have V and J called. A share of the clones is absent; for the studies checked, an unresolved V gene accounts for under half, and the remainder has no known explanation. The D gene and trimming were derived from the DNA, and the V and J assignments and clone size from that table. Across this sample there are 250,000 to 300,000 clones, with 70% to 90% seen only once. The top ten hold approximately 12% of the sample.

As for this clone: Its recognized antigen is unknown. There are no base qualities to consult, and no much larger clone falls within one base.

One collaborating source in Seattle enrolled patients while the patients were actively infected and followed the patients over time throughout the course of disease. The collaborating institutions used their own protocols to collect whole blood in K2EDTA tubes. For TCRbeta analysis, collaborator samples were shipped as frozen whole blood, as isolated PBMCs, or as DNA extracted from either sample type. The receptor was isolated from a woman under 40 with COVID-19, enrolled during active disease. Material for sequencing was peripheral blood.

The DNA sequence reads TGTGCCAGCAGCTTGGAAGCGACAGATCATAACAATGAGCAGTTCTTC. This codes for CASSLEATDHNNEQFF. The chain couples TRBV5-6 to TRBJ2-1; TRBD1 is a possible D gene, resting on 5 matching bases. V and J are truncated by 0 bases and 5 bases respectively, leaving an intervening sequence of 15 bases. The CDR3 numbers 16 residues from cysteine through phenylalanine. The CDR3 DNA has 48 bases and is translated from base 1. CDR1 and CDR2, looked up from the germline V gene, are SGHDT and YYEEEE.